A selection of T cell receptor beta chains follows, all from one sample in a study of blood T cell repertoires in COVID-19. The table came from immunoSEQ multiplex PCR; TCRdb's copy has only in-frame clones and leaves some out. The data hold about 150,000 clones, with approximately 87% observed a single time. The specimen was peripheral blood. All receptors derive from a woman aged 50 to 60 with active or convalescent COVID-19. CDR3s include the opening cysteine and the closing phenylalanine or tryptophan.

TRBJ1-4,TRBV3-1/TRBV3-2,CASSPQEGALHKLFF
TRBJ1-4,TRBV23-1,CASSPTTGGIIGDEKLFF
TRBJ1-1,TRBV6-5,CASSYRTGVGTEAFF
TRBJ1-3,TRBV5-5,CASSLGRSSGNTIYF
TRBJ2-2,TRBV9,CASSVEGGPTGELFF
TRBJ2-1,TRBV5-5,CASSLFRGLYNEQFF
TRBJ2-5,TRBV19,CASSIIPSGNPTYQETQYF
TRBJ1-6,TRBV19,CASSKASGASPLHF
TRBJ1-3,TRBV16,CASSLGRSAGNTIYF
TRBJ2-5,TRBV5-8,CASSLLGARGAETQYF
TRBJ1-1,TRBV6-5,CASSFDRGTNTEAFF
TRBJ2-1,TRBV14,CASSQSSGSNEQFF
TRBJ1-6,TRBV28,CASSLWAKTSPLHF
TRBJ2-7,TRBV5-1,CASSERGGQYEQYF
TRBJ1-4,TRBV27,CASSARSNNEKLFF
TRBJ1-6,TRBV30,CAWSRNRDSPLHF
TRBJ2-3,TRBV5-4,CASSFREGTQYF
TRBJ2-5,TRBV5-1,CASSHSLAGGGETQYF
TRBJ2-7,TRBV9,CASSVSGSGEQYF
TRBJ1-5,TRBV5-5,CASSLDGTRNQPQHF
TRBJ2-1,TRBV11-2,CASSLEVGSQPRSSYNEQFF
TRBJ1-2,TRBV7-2,CASSLVDRDYGYTF
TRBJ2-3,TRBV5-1,CASSPGDGTQYF
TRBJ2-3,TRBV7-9,CASSSGLAGKDTQYF
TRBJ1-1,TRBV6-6,CASSPQGRGTEAFF
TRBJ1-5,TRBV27,CASSFWDSCNQPQHF
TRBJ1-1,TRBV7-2,CASSLRAGGAGTEAFF
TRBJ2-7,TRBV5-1,CASSDRGLFYEQYF
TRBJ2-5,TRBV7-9,CASSFSGTASGWYQETQYF
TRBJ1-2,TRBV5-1,CASSWTGIGYTF
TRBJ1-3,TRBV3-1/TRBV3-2,CASSQERTRLSGNTIYF
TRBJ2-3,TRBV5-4,CASGPLADTQYF
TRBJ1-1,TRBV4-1,CASSLTGLNTEAFF
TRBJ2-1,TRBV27,CASSLSGRSLEQFF
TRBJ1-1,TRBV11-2,CASSLDRGNAEAFF
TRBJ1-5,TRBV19,CASSPGTGGVNQPQHF
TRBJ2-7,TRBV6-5,CASSPLGAGGYEQYF
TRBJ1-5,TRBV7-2,CASSQQENQPQHF
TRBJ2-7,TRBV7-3,CASSTGQNYEQYF
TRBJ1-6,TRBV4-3,CASSQGGFDNSPLHF
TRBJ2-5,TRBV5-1,CASSSNQETQYF
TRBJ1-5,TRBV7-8,CASSQGGQPQHF
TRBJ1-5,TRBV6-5,CASRKQGAQPQHF
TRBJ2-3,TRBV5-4,CASSLRQGRTDTQYF
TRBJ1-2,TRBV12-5,CASGFLLVGEKSNYGYTF
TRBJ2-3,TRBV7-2,CASSLARGAGASLNTQYF